A selection of T cell receptor beta chains follows, all from one sample in a study of blood T cells in healthy people across ages. TCRdb re-called the 5' RACE reads through MiXCR, storing one row per CDR3 protein. The sample includes around 940,000 distinct CDR3 sequences, about 53% of them seen just once. The sample was blood. Every receptor here comes from a woman between 55 and 75 years old in good health. Each CDR3 is given with its conserved first and last residue. The D gene is left open where the match is weak. Clone size, where shown, is once, few, many, or a class for clones that have expanded.

size: NA
V: TRBV28
D: TRBD1
J: TRBJ2-7
DNA: TGTGCCAGCACCAAGGGACAGGGAGCCTACGAGCAGTACTTC
CDR3: CASTKGQGAYEQYF

size: NA
V: TRBV14
D: NA
J: TRBJ2-7
DNA: TGTGCCAGCAGCCAAGAGCGGACCTCCTACAATGAGCAGTACTTC
CDR3: CASSQERTSYNEQYF

size: NA
V: TRBV16
D: NA
J: TRBJ1-2
DNA: TGTGCCAGCAGCCAAGCATCAGGGATAGGCGGCTACACCTTC
CDR3: CASSQASGIGGYTF

size: NA
V: TRBV3-1
D: TRBD2
J: TRBJ2-1
DNA: TGTGCCAGCAGCCAAGGACTAGCGGAGCAGTTCTTC
CDR3: CASSQGLAEQFF

size: NA
V: TRBV7-2
D: NA
J: TRBJ2-5
DNA: TGTGCCAGCAGCTTAGAGGGTACGTTTGAGCAGTACTTC
CDR3: CASSLEGTFEQYF

size: NA
V: TRBV3-1
D: TRBD2
J: TRBJ2-3
DNA: TGTGCCAGCAGCCAGGGACTAGCGGGAGGATCCGCAGATACGCAGTATTTT
CDR3: CASSQGLAGGSADTQYF

size: NA
V: TRBV2
D: NA
J: TRBJ2-5
DNA: TGTGCCAGCCGCGTGTACTCTGGAGGGGAGACCCAGTACTTC
CDR3: CASRVYSGGETQYF

size: few
V: TRBV12-3/TRBV12-4
D: TRBD1
J: TRBJ2-7
DNA: TGTGCCAGCAGCCGTGACAGGGTCATCGAGCAGTACTTC
CDR3: CASSRDRVIEQYF

size: NA
V: TRBV12-3/TRBV12-4
D: TRBD1
J: TRBJ1-2
DNA: TGTGCCAGCGGACTAAGACAGGGGCAGAGGGCTGGCTACACCTTC
CDR3: CASGLRQGQRAGYTF

size: NA
V: TRBV27
D: TRBD2
J: TRBJ2-3
DNA: TGTGCCAGCAGTTTATCCCTAGCGGGCACCCCAAATACGCAGTATTTT
CDR3: CASSLSLAGTPNTQYF

size: NA
V: TRBV14
D: TRBD2
J: TRBJ2-3
DNA: TGTGCCAGCAGCCAAGAGCTAGCGGGAGCTAGCACAGATACGCAGTATTTT
CDR3: CASSQELAGASTDTQYF

size: NA
V: TRBV10-2
D: TRBD1
J: TRBJ1-1
DNA: TGCGCCAGCAATCGGGACAGAAATGAAGCTTTCTTT
CDR3: CASNRDRNEAFF

size: few
V: TRBV10-3
D: NA
J: TRBJ2-7
DNA: TGTGCCATCAGTGAGTCGAGACTCGGGACGGGCGAGCAGTACTTC
CDR3: CAISESRLGTGEQYF

size: NA
V: TRBV5-6
D: NA
J: TRBJ2-7
DNA: TGTGCCAGCAGCTTGGTGGAGAACTCCTACGAGCAGTACTTC
CDR3: CASSLVENSYEQYF